A single sample is the source of the 29 T cell receptor beta chains below, sequenced in a study of early T cells in non-severe SARS-CoV-2 infection (dated by TCRdb to the early 2020s). Library preparation employed 5' RACE. The instrument was a NextSeq 500. TCRdb reran the public reads through fastp at Q25 and MiXCR, keeping productive beta chains. Under each unique CDR3 protein, matching rows form one entry showing the most common genes and DNA. Here the sample has about 56,000 distinct CDR3 sequences; under 12% occur a single time. The ten biggest clones cover 6.5% of the sample. The sample consisted of whole blood. All receptors derive from an adult who was a healthcare worker with PCR-confirmed SARS-CoV-2 infection or an uninfected control (not recorded which).

This clonotype was detected a few times. The chain uses TRBV20-1 and TRBJ2-7, with D perhaps matching TRBD1 (6 bases). CDR1 and CDR2 (germline): DFQATT, SNEGSKA (reference sequence). The CDR3 sequence is 13 residues long. V lost 1 base to trimming and J lost 1 base, with 8 bases between them. CDR3 sequence (DNA): TGCAGTGCTAGAGTCCAGGGGTCCTACGAGCAGTACTTC. It translates to CSARVQGSYEQYF.

CDR3 region: CASSSGSAGELFF. DNA for the CDR3: TGCGCCAGCAGCTCTGGCAGCGCCGGGGAGCTGTTTTTT. The rearrangement uses TRBV5-1 and TRBJ2-2; no clear D gene. Germline V CDR1 and CDR2: SGHRS, YFSETQ. CDR3 length: 13 amino acids. Trimming stripped 3 bases from V and 6 bases from J, with 9 bases between.

This clonotype was recorded at least ten times. This chain links TRBV7-8 with TRBJ1-4; a weak D match, TRBD1 (5 bases). V dropped 0 bases and J dropped 3 bases, with 8 bases sitting between them. The length of the CDR3 is 15 residues. Germline loops: CDR1 SGHVS, CDR2 FQNEAQ. The CDR3 loop is CASSLARGSNEKLFF. DNA for the CDR3: TGTGCCAGCAGCTTAGCGCGGGGGTCTAATGAAAAACTGTTTTTT.

In its sample, this clonotype was seen many times. The chain carries TRBV20-1 and TRBJ1-4; D remains ambiguous. The CDR3 is made up of 13 amino acids. The germline V and J ends were trimmed by 6 bases and 4 bases, with 12 bases remaining between them. Germline CDR1 DFQATT, CDR2 SNEGSKA (reference sequence). The CDR3 DNA sequence: TGCAGTGCAGAGGCCAGAGTTAATGAAAAACTGTTTTTT. The encoded protein is CSAEARVNEKLFF.

The CDR3 DNA reads as TGTGCCAGCAGTTCCCTGGGGGGGCTATGGACCGGGGAGCTGTTTTTT. The encoded protein is CASSSLGGLWTGELFF. The chain carries TRBV27 and TRBJ2-2; D is perhaps TRBD2 (7 bases). V lost 4 bases to trimming and J lost 5 bases, with 17 bases between them. This CDR3 is 16 amino acids long. From germline, CDR1 is MNHEY and CDR2 SMNVEV (reference sequence).

This clonotype has a count of ten or more. CDR3 nucleotide sequence: TGTGCCAGCAGCCGGGACCCACTCTACGAGCAGTACTTC. It is translated as CASSRDPLYEQYF. J is TRBJ2-7 and V is TRBV5-4; D could derive from TRBD1 or TRBD2 (5 bases each). The CDR3 is 13 residues long. Germline loops: CDR1 SGHNT, CDR2 YYREEE (reference sequence). The ends were cut back, 4 bases at V and 3 bases at J, with 11 bases in the middle. Supplemented by reference TRBV5-4 and TRBJ2-7, the full variable domain reads ETGVTQSPTHLIKTRGQQVTLRCSSQSGHNTVSWYQQALGQGPQFIFQYYREEENGRGNFPPRFSGLQFPNYSSELNVNALELDDSALYLCASSRDPLYEQYFGPGTRLTVT.

The genes are TRBV6-2 or TRBV6-3 and TRBJ2-7, with TRBD1 matching 10 bases. Germline CDR1 and CDR2: MNHEY and SVGEGT. V was pared by 4 bases and J by 4 bases, with 7 bases of the junction left unmatched. The length of the CDR3 is 15 residues. This CDR3 reads CASSSPGTGAYEQYF. The CDR3 region has the DNA TGTGCCAGCAGTTCTCCCGGGACAGGGGCGTACGAGCAGTACTTC.

This clonotype has only a few counts. Sequence at one end of the junction differs from germline and may be a read error. This sequence joins TRBV7-7 and TRBJ1-1, with a possible D match to TRBD1 (5 bases). This CDR3 is built from 13 residues. The germline gives CDR1 SSHAT, CDR2 FNYEAQ (reference sequence). CDR3 nucleotide sequence: TGTGCTAGCAGCTTACAGGAAAACACTGAAGCTTTCTTT. Protein sequence: CASSLQENTEAFF.

This clonotype was seen at least ten times. The rearrangement uses TRBV28 and TRBJ1-5, with a possible D match to TRBD1 (5 bases). Germline CDR1 MDHEN, CDR2 SYDVKM. The length of the CDR3 is 15 residues. Trimming pared 3 bases from V and 6 bases from J, leaving 15 bases between. CDR3 DNA sequence: TGTGCCAGCAGTTTGCGGCAGGGTATCGGTCAGCCCCAGCATTTT. Protein: CASSLRQGIGQPQHF.

This clonotype was seen only a few times. This chain links TRBV11-2 with TRBJ2-1; 10 nucleotides align to TRBD1. Looked up from germline, CDR1 is SGHAT and CDR2 is FQNNGV. V lost 6 bases to trimming and J lost 6 bases; unmatched junction nucleotides: 8. This CDR3 spans 15 amino acids. The CDR3 protein is CASRSRDRGINEQFF. CDR3 nucleotide sequence: TGTGCCAGCAGGAGCCGGGACAGGGGAATCAATGAGCAGTTCTTC.

This clonotype showed up just a few times. The chain uses TRBV9 and TRBJ1-1; possibly TRBD1 for D (6 bases). There are 13 residues in the CDR3. Germline loops: CDR1 SGDLS, CDR2 YYNGEE. The germline V and J ends were trimmed by 3 bases and 6 bases, with 12 bases remaining between them. The CDR3 loop reads CASSGHEGAEAFF. In DNA, the CDR3 is TGTGCCAGCAGCGGACACGAGGGGGCTGAAGCTTTCTTT.

This clonotype has ten or more counts. V gene TRBV9 combines with J gene TRBJ1-4; possibly TRBD1 for D (5 bases). This CDR3 is 13 amino acids long. From germline, CDR1 is SGDLS and CDR2 YYNGEE. V lost 0 bases and J lost 8, with 8 bases in between. The DNA of the CDR3 is TGTGCCAGCAGCGTAGGGGGCGCGGAAAAACTGTTTTTT. Amino acid sequence: CASSVGGAEKLFF.

This clonotype has a count of ten or more. The CDR3: CASSIFTLDRTQETQYF. CDR3 nucleotide sequence: TGTGCCAGCAGTATATTTACCCTCGACAGGACCCAAGAGACCCAGTACTTC. This chain uses TRBV12-3 or TRBV12-4 with TRBJ2-5; tentative D call: TRBD1 (6 bases). The CDR3 has 17 amino acids. V was shortened by 5 bases and J by 1 base, with 20 bases between the two germline ends.

The sample holds a few counts of this clonotype. CDR3 sequence reads: CASSQEFQAPSYF. The CDR3, as DNA: TGCGCCAGCAGCCAAGAATTCCAAGCGCCCTCGTATTTT. The chain combines TRBV4-1 with TRBJ2-3; D gene uncertain. The CDR3 sequence is 13 residues long. Looked up from germline, CDR1 is MGHRA and CDR2 is YSYEKL. V gave up 0 bases and J gave up 14 bases, with 15 bases separating them.

This clonotype showed up just a few times. The V and J genes are TRBV12-3 or TRBV12-4 and TRBJ2-7, with D possibly being TRBD1 (5 bases). There are 16 residues in the CDR3. Trimming left V 2 bases short and J 1 base short, with 15 bases between. The CDR3 coding sequence is TGTGCCAGCAGTTTAAACCCCCCAGGGATATCCTACGAGCAGTACTTC. It specifies CASSLNPPGISYEQYF.

This clonotype appeared many times. The V and J genes are TRBV12-3 or TRBV12-4 and TRBJ2-7; D call uncertain. CDR3 length: 14 amino acids. V gave up 3 bases and J gave up 0 bases, with 9 bases separating them. DNA of the CDR3: TGTGCCAGCAGTTTTGGCCCAAACTCCTACGAGCAGTACTTC. Translating it yields CASSFGPNSYEQYF.

This chain connects TRBV6-5 to TRBJ2-1; D call uncertain. V shed 7 bases and J shed 5 bases, with 9 bases lying between them. CDR1 MNHEY and CDR2 SVGAGI come from the germline V gene. CDR3 length equals 12 residues. The CDR3 nucleotides read TGTGCCAGCACTGCTGATAACAATGAGCAGTTCTTC. It specifies CASTADNNEQFF.

The chain uses TRBV20-1 and TRBJ2-7; D uncertain. CDR1 and CDR2 (germline): DFQATT, SNEGSKA (reference sequence). Deletions cut 0 bases from V and 1 base from J, with 7 bases between. This CDR3 has 13 residues. The CDR3 DNA is TGCAGTGCTAGAGACCACTATTCCTACGAGCAGTACTTC. Protein product: CSARDHYSYEQYF.

This clonotype was seen many times. CDR3 region: CATSDGSGSAYNEQFF. Written as DNA, the CDR3 is TGTGCCACCAGCGATGGGAGCGGGAGCGCCTACAATGAGCAGTTCTTC. This chain uses TRBV15 with TRBJ2-1; 8 bases line up with TRBD2. There are 16 residues in the CDR3. From germline, CDR1 is LNHNV and CDR2 YYDKDF (reference sequence). Trimming removed 5 bases from V and 2 bases from J; junction bases left unmatched: 8.

The chain employs TRBV6-6 and TRBJ2-7; 7 nucleotides agree with TRBD2. CDR1 and CDR2 (germline): MNHNY, SVGAGI (reference sequence). The CDR3 covers 15 residues. The trim removed 1 base at V and 0 bases at J, leaving 3 bases unmatched. The CDR3 DNA reads as TGTGCCAGCAGTTACTTCAGCGGGATCTCCTACGAGCAGTACTTC. Amino acid sequence: CASSYFSGISYEQYF.

This clonotype was observed at least ten times. The chain uses TRBV12-3 or TRBV12-4 and TRBJ1-1; 9 positions match TRBD1. The ends lost 6 bases at V and 5 bases at J; junction bases unmatched: 13. This CDR3 has 16 amino acids. The CDR3 DNA sequence: TGTGCCAGCAGCCTGGGACAGGGATTAAGTGGTACTGAAGCTTTCTTT. This encodes CASSLGQGLSGTEAFF.

This clonotype was detected only a few times. The chain employs TRBV9 and TRBJ1-3; TRBD1 might be the D (5 bases). The germline V and J ends were trimmed by 6 bases and 4 bases, with 11 bases remaining between them. This CDR3 is built from 13 residues. Germline CDR1 reads SGDLS; CDR2 reads YYNGEE. In DNA form, the CDR3 reads TGTGCCAGCACCCGGGGGGAAGGAAACACCATATATTTT. Its translation: CASTRGEGNTIYF.

This clonotype was seen ten or more times. This chain joins TRBV3-1 and TRBJ1-1, with TRBD1 matching 11 bases. This CDR3 region has 14 residues. V was pared by 4 bases and J by 4 bases, with 2 bases of the junction left unmatched. Germline V CDR1 and CDR2: LGHDT, YNNKEL (reference sequence). CDR3 loop: CASSRTGGGTEAFF. Here the CDR3 DNA reads TGTGCCAGCAGCCGGACAGGGGGCGGCACTGAAGCTTTCTTT.

The CDR3 here is CASSSTQEMNTGELFF. CDR3 bases: TGTGCCAGCAGCTCGACACAGGAAATGAACACCGGGGAGCTGTTTTTT. The chain couples TRBV7-9 to TRBJ2-2; perhaps TRBD1 as D (5 bases). The CDR3 consists of 16 residues. Trimming removed 4 bases at V and 1 base at J, with 13 bases between. From germline, CDR1 is SEHNR and CDR2 FQNEAQ (reference sequence).

Many counts were recorded for this clonotype. The genes are TRBV28 and TRBJ2-4; a possible D gene is TRBD1 (6 bases). The germline V gene encodes CDR1 MDHEN and CDR2 SYDVKM. This CDR3 has 10 residues. The V end lost 6 bases, the J end lost 15 bases, and 12 bases lay between the germline ends. The CDR3 here is CASSGRDTYF. The CDR3 DNA sequence: TGTGCCAGCAGCGGTCGGGACACGTACTTC.

This rearrangement joins TRBV20-1 to TRBJ2-1; a weak D match, TRBD2 (6 bases). V dropped 0 bases and J dropped 7 bases, with 19 bases sitting between them. Germline CDR1 and CDR2: DFQATT and SNEGSKA (reference sequence). The CDR3 is made up of 16 amino acids. The CDR3 DNA reads TGCAGTGCTAGAGATTACGCAAGGGCGGGAAGGAATGAGCAGTTCTTC. This encodes CSARDYARAGRNEQFF.

As regards this clonotype: The junction shows a germline mismatch at one end, possibly a read error. The chain recombines TRBV7-7 with TRBJ2-5; TRBD1 or TRBD2 may be the D gene (5 bases each). The CDR3 runs 15 residues. Germline V gives CDR1 SSHAT, CDR2 FNYEAQ (reference sequence). CDR3 bases: TGTGCTAGCAGCTTAGGGGAAAGCCGGAGGGAGACCCAGTACTTC. As protein: CASSLGESRRETQYF. Complete variable domain (other parts from reference TRBV7-7 and TRBJ2-5): GAGVSQSPRYKVTKRGQDVTLRCDPISSHATLYWYQQALGQGPEFLTYFNYEAQPDKSGLPSDRFSAERPEGSISTLTIQRTEQRDSAMYRCASSLGESRRETQYFGPGTRLLVL.

The V call is TRBV19, the J call TRBJ2-2; D possibly corresponds to TRBD2 (6 bases). The CDR3 length is 15 residues. The V gene lost 5 bases and the J gene lost 4 bases, with 14 bases spanning the gap. Germline V gene sequence: CDR1 LNHDA, CDR2 SQIVND (reference sequence). The CDR3 loop is CASSDSRRATGELFF. As DNA, the CDR3 is TGTGCCAGTAGTGATAGTAGGAGGGCCACCGGGGAGCTGTTTTTT.

This clonotype was picked up a small number of times. J is TRBJ1-5 and V is TRBV2, with TRBD1 matching over 8 bases. V was pared by 5 bases and J by 10 bases, with 13 bases of the junction left unmatched. Germline values: CDR1 SNHLY, CDR2 FYNNEI. The length of the CDR3 is 15 residues. The CDR3, as DNA: TGTGCCAGCAGTCCTCTCCAGGGGGCTCATTACCCCCAGCATTTT. Residues: CASSPLQGAHYPQHF.